This is a list of T cell receptor beta chains from one sample in a study of Ad26.COV2.S vaccination and SARS-CoV-2 variants. The protocol was immunoSEQ multiplex PCR, while the TCRdb copy is restricted to in-frame clones and leaves out a portion. The repertoire holds roughly 680,000 clones, more than 80% seen once, with approximately 1.5% in the top ten. The sequencing here drew on peripheral blood, taken in a trial of Ad26.COV2.S vaccine versus placebo. These receptors were collected from a person between 18 and 65 years old who received the Ad26.COV2.S COVID-19 vaccine or a placebo. Each CDR3 is given without its conserved first and last residue. The order of the fields is J gene, V gene, CDR3 protein.

J: TRBJ1-5; V: TRBV18; CDR3: ASSIQDGRNQPQH
J: TRBJ1-4; V: TRBV3-1/TRBV3-2; CDR3: ASNPVGSEKLF
J: TRBJ2-7; V: TRBV18; CDR3: ASSQSESGLGIEQY
J: TRBJ2-5; V: TRBV6-5; CDR3: ASSYESLTVQETQY
J: TRBJ1-6; V: TRBV18; CDR3: ASSPREAPLH
J: TRBJ2-5; V: TRBV30; CDR3: AWSPTGRGTQY
J: TRBJ2-7; V: TRBV12-3/TRBV12-4; CDR3: ASSLREYEQY
J: TRBJ2-1; V: TRBV7-9; CDR3: ASSSTYLGPPPYNEQF
J: TRBJ1-2; V: TRBV5-4; CDR3: ASSLQGGYT
J: TRBJ1-2; V: TRBV7-8; CDR3: ASSPNTPYGDYGYT
J: TRBJ1-2; V: TRBV5-1; CDR3: ASSWDLQDGYT
J: TRBJ2-3; V: TRBV10-3; CDR3: AISPGQANTDTQY
J: TRBJ1-1; V: TRBV6-2/TRBV6-3; CDR3: ASSYPIFRTGIKNTEAF
J: TRBJ2-1; V: TRBV24-1; CDR3: ATSDPSAGHNEQF
J: TRBJ1-1; V: TRBV19; CDR3: ASSTWTREAF
J: TRBJ2-5; V: TRBV5-6; CDR3: ASSLEGLKETQY
J: TRBJ2-1; V: TRBV6-5; CDR3: ASSSGRYNEQF
J: TRBJ2-2; V: TRBV5-6; CDR3: ASSPITKRTGELF
J: TRBJ2-7; V: TRBV5-4; CDR3: ASSLDRSPTYEQY
J: TRBJ2-1; V: TRBV9; CDR3: ASSLRDEQF
J: TRBJ2-7; V: TRBV5-6; CDR3: ASSFGRNSYEQY
J: TRBJ2-7; V: TRBV12-3/TRBV12-4; CDR3: ASSLAGYEQY
J: TRBJ2-2; V: TRBV24-1; CDR3: ATSDSRSGRARDRELF
J: TRBJ2-1; V: TRBV18; CDR3: ASSPTTLGYNEQF
J: TRBJ1-3; V: TRBV3-1/TRBV3-2; CDR3: ASSPRTLGNTIY
J: TRBJ2-7; V: TRBV3-1/TRBV3-2; CDR3: ASSQAHEQY
J: TRBJ2-1; V: TRBV7-6; CDR3: ASSLAVPPGNEQF
J: TRBJ2-1; V: TRBV6-4; CDR3: ASSGSAGEQF
J: TRBJ1-1; V: TRBV6-5; CDR3: ASSSVPTSGAF
J: TRBJ1-2; V: TRBV30; CDR3: AWSNFYGYT
J: TRBJ1-5; V: TRBV6-6; CDR3: ASIIRDRDGPQH
J: TRBJ2-7; V: TRBV5-1; CDR3: ASSPTSGAVPYEQY
J: TRBJ1-5; V: TRBV12-3/TRBV12-4; CDR3: ASSLDRVQPQH
J: TRBJ1-5; V: TRBV6-2/TRBV6-3; CDR3: ASSNQQGGSNQPQH
J: TRBJ2-7; V: TRBV18; CDR3: ASSRQEYSYEQY
J: TRBJ1-1; V: TRBV7-8; CDR3: ASLSRNTEAF
J: TRBJ2-3; V: TRBV7-3; CDR3: ASSSYTGADTQY
J: TRBJ1-1; V: TRBV4-3; CDR3: ASSPVGGGGTEAF
J: TRBJ1-1; V: TRBV7-9; CDR3: ASSLQTAEAF
J: TRBJ2-3; V: TRBV6-5; CDR3: ASGASTDTQY
J: TRBJ1-6; V: TRBV5-1; CDR3: ASSSTGTAVVH
J: TRBJ2-2; V: TRBV2; CDR3: ASSYTGGRLF
J: TRBJ1-6; V: TRBV6-5; CDR3: ASSYLRGDVNSPLH
J: TRBJ2-1; V: TRBV9; CDR3: ASSGVGSATYNEQF
J: TRBJ1-5; V: TRBV18; CDR3: ASSPGNRDRVNQPQH
J: TRBJ1-2; V: TRBV27; CDR3: ASSSGGQNYGYT
J: TRBJ1-2; V: TRBV5-1; CDR3: ASSLDRGVDGYT
J: TRBJ1-1; V: TRBV24-1; CDR3: ATSDPGSEAF
J: TRBJ1-1; V: TRBV20-1; CDR3: SASPGPMNTEAF
J: TRBJ2-7; V: TRBV5-4; CDR3: ASSLGQGYPYEQY
J: TRBJ1-1; V: TRBV5-4; CDR3: ASSLRRQAFTETEAF
J: TRBJ2-5; V: TRBV11-2; CDR3: ASSLGHNQETQY
J: TRBJ2-6; V: TRBV7-2; CDR3: ASSSTGQTVRSGANVLT
J: TRBJ1-1; V: TRBV2; CDR3: ASRLRGENTEAF
J: TRBJ2-1; V: TRBV11-2; CDR3: ASYPLLRPAGSYNEQF
J: TRBJ2-3; V: TRBV9; CDR3: ASSVVRSGLSTDTQY
J: TRBJ1-5; V: TRBV19; CDR3: ASSIRPANQPQH
J: TRBJ1-5; V: TRBV10-3; CDR3: AISEYRGSQPQH
J: TRBJ1-2; V: TRBV5-1; CDR3: ASRRTDYGYT